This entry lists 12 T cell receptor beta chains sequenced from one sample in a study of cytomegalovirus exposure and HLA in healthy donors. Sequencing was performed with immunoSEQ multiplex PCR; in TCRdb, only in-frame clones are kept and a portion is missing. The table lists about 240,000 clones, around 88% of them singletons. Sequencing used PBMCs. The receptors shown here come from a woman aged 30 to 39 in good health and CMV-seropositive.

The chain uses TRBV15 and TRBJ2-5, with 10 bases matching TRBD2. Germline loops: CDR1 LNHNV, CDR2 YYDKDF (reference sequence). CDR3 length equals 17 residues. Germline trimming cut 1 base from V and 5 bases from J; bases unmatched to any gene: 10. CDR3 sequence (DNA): TGTGCCACCAGCAGAGTACCTAGCGGGAGATTCGTCGAGACCCAGTACTTC. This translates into CATSRVPSGRFVETQYF.

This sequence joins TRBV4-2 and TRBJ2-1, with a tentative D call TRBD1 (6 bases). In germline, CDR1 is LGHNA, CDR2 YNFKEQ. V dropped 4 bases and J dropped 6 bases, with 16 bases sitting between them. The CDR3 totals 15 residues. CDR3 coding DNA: TGTGCCAGCAGCCGGCTGGGCCAGGGGCCCAATGAGCAGTTCTTC. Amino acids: CASSRLGQGPNEQFF.

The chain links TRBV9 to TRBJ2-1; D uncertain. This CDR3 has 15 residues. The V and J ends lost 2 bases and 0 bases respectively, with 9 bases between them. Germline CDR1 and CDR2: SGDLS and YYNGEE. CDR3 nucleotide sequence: TGTGCCAGCAGCGTTGACTTAAACTCCTACAATGAGCAGTTCTTC. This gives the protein CASSVDLNSYNEQFF.

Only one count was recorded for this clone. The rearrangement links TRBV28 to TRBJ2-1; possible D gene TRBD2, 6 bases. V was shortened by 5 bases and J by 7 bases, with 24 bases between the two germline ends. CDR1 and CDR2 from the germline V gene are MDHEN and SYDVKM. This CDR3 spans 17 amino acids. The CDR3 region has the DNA TGTGCCAGCAGTCCCCCGGCCGGGAGAGGGTTTTGGAATGAGCAGTTCTTC. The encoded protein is CASSPPAGRGFWNEQFF.

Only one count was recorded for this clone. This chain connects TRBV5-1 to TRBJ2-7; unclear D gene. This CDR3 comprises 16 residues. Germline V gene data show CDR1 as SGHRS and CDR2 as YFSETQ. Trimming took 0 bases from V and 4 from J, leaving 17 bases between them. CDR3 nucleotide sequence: TGCGCCAGCAGCTTGGGCCCTTTGAGGTCGTATTACGAGCAGTACTTC. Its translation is CASSLGPLRSYYEQYF.

The CDR3 DNA reads TGCGCCAGCAGCTTGGAGGGACAGGGGGACGGCTACACCTTC. This encodes CASSLEGQGDGYTF. The genes are TRBV5-1 and TRBJ1-2; 11 bases match TRBD1. The V and J ends lost 0 bases and 8 bases, in that order; junction bases with no gene match: 3. Germline lookup yields CDR1 SGHRS and CDR2 YFSETQ. The CDR3 is 14 residues long.

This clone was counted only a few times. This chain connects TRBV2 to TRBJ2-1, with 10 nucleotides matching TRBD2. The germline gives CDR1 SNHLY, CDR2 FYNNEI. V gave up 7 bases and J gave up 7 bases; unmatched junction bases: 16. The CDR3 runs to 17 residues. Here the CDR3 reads CASNGRRGLARRNEQFF. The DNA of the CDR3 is TGTGCCAGCAATGGACGGAGGGGACTAGCGAGACGTAATGAGCAGTTCTTC. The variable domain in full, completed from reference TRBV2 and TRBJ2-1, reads EPEVTQTPSHQVTQMGQEVILRCVPISNHLYFYWYRQILGQKVEFLVSFYNNEISEKSEIFDDQFSVERPDGSNFTLKIRSTKLEDSAMYFCASNGRRGLARRNEQFFGPGTRLTVL.

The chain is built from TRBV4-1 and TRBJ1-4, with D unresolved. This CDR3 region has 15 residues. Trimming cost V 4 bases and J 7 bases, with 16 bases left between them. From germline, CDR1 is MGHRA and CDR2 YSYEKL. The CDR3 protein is CASSPRWTRGEKLFF. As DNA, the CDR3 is TGCGCCAGCAGCCCCAGGTGGACCCGGGGTGAAAAACTGTTTTTT.

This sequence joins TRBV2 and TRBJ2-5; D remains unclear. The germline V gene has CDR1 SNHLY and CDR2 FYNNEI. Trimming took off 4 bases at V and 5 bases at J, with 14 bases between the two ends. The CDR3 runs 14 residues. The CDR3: CASSAWAVVETQYF. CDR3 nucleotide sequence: TGTGCCAGCAGTGCTTGGGCAGTGGTTGAGACCCAGTACTTC.

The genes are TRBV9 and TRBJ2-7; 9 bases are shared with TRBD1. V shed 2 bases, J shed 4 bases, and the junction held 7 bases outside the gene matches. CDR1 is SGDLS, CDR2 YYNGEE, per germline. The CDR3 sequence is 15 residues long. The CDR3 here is CASSVTGTGTYEQYF. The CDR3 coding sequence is TGTGCCAGCAGCGTTACCGGGACAGGGACATACGAGCAGTACTTC.

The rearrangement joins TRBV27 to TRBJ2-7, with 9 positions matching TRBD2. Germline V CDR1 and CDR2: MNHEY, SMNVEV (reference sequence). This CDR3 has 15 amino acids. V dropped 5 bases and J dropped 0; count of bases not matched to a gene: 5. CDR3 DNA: TGTGCCAGCAGTATAAGACTAGCGGCCTCCTACGAGCAGTACTTC. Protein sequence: CASSIRLAASYEQYF.

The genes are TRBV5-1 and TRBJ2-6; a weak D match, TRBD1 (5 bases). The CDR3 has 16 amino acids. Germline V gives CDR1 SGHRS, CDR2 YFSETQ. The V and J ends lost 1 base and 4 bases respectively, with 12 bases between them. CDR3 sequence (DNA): TGCGCCAGCAGCTTGATATCTGGGGCCGGGGCCAACGTCCTGACTTTC. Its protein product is CASSLISGAGANVLTF. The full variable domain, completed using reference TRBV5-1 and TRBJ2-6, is KAGVTQTPRYLIKTRGQQVTLSCSPISGHRSVSWYQQTPGQGLQFLFEYFSETQRNKGNFPGRFSGRQFSNSRSEMNVSTLELGDSALYLCASSLISGAGANVLTFGAGSRLTVL.